This T cell receptor beta chain was recovered during a study of blood T cell repertoires in COVID-19. The CDR3 totals 16 residues. Germline lookup yields CDR1 SGHNT and CDR2 YENEEA. V shed 4 bases, J shed 3 bases, and the junction held 3 bases outside the gene matches. Measured with immunoSEQ multiplex PCR; TCRdb has only the in-frame clones, and not every one. The profile shows more than 80,000 clones, roughly 72% of them singletons. This chain uses TRBV11-3 with TRBJ2-3; 14 nucleotides match TRBD2. Input material: peripheral blood. The sequence was collected from a woman aged 60-70 years in a cohort sampled during active or convalescent COVID-19. The CDR3 sequence is CASSSGTSGGTDTQYF. Written as DNA, the CDR3 is TGTGCCAGCAGCTCAGGGACTAGCGGGGGTACAGATACGCAGTATTTT.